These 18 T cell receptor beta chains were all obtained from the same sample, sequenced in a study of cytomegalovirus exposure and HLA in healthy donors. Primers: 60 Vbeta forward and 13 Jbeta reverse. Profiled with immunoSEQ multiplex PCR; TCRdb holds only in-frame clones, not every one. The top ten hold around 1% of the sample, which has roughly 150,000 clones, roughly 72% seen once. Material: PBMCs. All receptors come from a woman between 35 and 50 years old in good health and CMV-seronegative.

The V gene is TRBV30, the J gene TRBJ1-4, with 7 nucleotides matching TRBD1. The CDR3 runs to 13 residues. V shed 1 base, J shed 8 bases, and the junction held 4 bases outside the gene matches. The germline gives CDR1 GTSNPN, CDR2 SVGIG (reference sequence). The CDR3 here is CAWSGAGGEKLFF. The CDR3 DNA is TGTGCCTGGAGTGGGGCAGGGGGAGAAAAACTGTTTTTT.

The V gene is TRBV14, the J gene TRBJ1-5; D call uncertain. V lost 6 bases, J lost 0 bases, and 18 bases lay in between. Germline V CDR1 and CDR2: SGHDN, FVKESK. CDR3 length equals 17 residues. CDR3 region: CASRPVRAENSNQPQHF. The DNA of the CDR3 is TGTGCCAGCAGACCCGTAAGAGCCGAAAATAGCAATCAGCCCCAGCATTTT.

The gene calls are TRBV7-2 and TRBJ2-5; TRBD2 aligns across 11 bases. Trimming took 3 bases from V and 4 from J; bases not matched to a gene: 1. Germline V gives CDR1 SGHTA, CDR2 FQGNSA. This CDR3 has 14 amino acids. CDR3 sequence: CASSFGLAGETQYF. Written as DNA, the CDR3 is TGTGCCAGCAGCTTCGGACTAGCGGGAGAGACCCAGTACTTC.

The chain recombines TRBV10-3 with TRBJ1-5; 8 nucleotides line up with TRBD1. Per germline, CDR1 ENHRY and CDR2 SYGVKD. This CDR3 contains 14 residues. The V segment lost 11 bases and the J segment 7 bases; nucleotides outside the gene matches: 13. The CDR3 DNA sequence: TGTGCCTCAAGCAAGGACAGGGAGGGACAGCCCCAGCATTTT. Protein product: CASSKDREGQPQHF.

The chain combines TRBV9 with TRBJ2-3; perhaps TRBD2 as D (5 bases). V was trimmed by 0 bases and J by 1 base, leaving 12 bases between them. From germline, CDR1 is SGDLS and CDR2 YYNGEE. The CDR3 runs 16 residues. The CDR3 loop reads CASSVEVGAGTDTQYF. CDR3 coding DNA: TGTGCCAGCAGCGTAGAGGTGGGAGCGGGCACAGATACGCAGTATTTT.

This clone came up once. The chain is built from TRBV7-8 and TRBJ2-3; the D gene is possibly TRBD2 (5 bases). V lost 2 bases and J 4 bases, leaving 16 bases between the germline ends. This CDR3 has 16 amino acids. In germline, CDR1 is SGHVS, CDR2 FQNEAQ. The CDR3: CASSLPSASWADTQYF. Written as DNA, the CDR3 is TGTGCCAGCAGCTTACCTTCAGCTAGCTGGGCAGATACGCAGTATTTT. Together with reference TRBV7-8 and TRBJ2-3, the CDR3 gives the full variable domain: GAGVSQSPRYKVAKRGQDVALRCDPISGHVSLFWYQQALGQGPEFLTYFQNEAQLDKSGLPSDRFFAERPEGSVSTLKIQRTQQEDSAVYLCASSLPSASWADTQYFGPGTRLTVL.

The chain has TRBV6-1 and TRBJ2-7, with D perhaps TRBD1 (5 bases). Trimming cost V 1 base and J 6 bases, with 16 bases left between them. CDR1 is MNHNS and CDR2 is SASEGT in the germline V gene. This CDR3 is 15 amino acids long. The CDR3 region is CASSEVPRAQFEQYF. In nucleotides, the CDR3 is TGTGCCAGCAGTGAAGTTCCCAGGGCACAGTTCGAGCAGTACTTC.

This rearrangement joins TRBV2 to TRBJ1-1; D is perhaps TRBD1 (5 bases). V dropped 2 bases and J dropped 9 bases, with 13 bases sitting between them. The CDR3 runs to 13 residues. CDR1 is SNHLY and CDR2 is FYNNEI in the germline V gene. CDR3 nucleotides: TGTGCCAGCAGTGAATCGGACAAAGGCAAAGCTTTCTTT. Residues: CASSESDKGKAFF.

The genes are TRBV5-1 and TRBJ1-1; tentatively, D is TRBD1 (5 bases). The V gene lost 5 bases and the J gene lost 3 bases, with 11 bases spanning the gap. The length of the CDR3 is 13 residues. Germline CDR1 SGHRS, CDR2 YFSETQ. CDR3 sequence (DNA): TGCGCCAGCAGTTCTGGGGGGGACACTGAAGCTTTCTTT. This codes for CASSSGGDTEAFF.

The chain is built from TRBV18 and TRBJ1-1, with no clear D. Trimming took off 5 bases at V and 4 bases at J, with 17 bases between the two ends. The CDR3 loop spans 15 amino acids. Germline-derived CDR1 and CDR2 are KGHSH and LQKENI. The CDR3 loop is CASSSLSGFGTEAFF. CDR3 in DNA: TGTGCCAGCTCATCTCTTTCGGGGTTCGGCACTGAAGCTTTCTTT.

The chain links TRBV6-5 to TRBJ1-5; 7 bases agree with TRBD1. V shed 7 bases and J 1 base; nucleotides not matched to a gene: 7. CDR1 MNHEY and CDR2 SVGAGI come from the germline V gene. CDR3 length: 15 amino acids. This CDR3 is CASNIKQGSNQPQHF. The DNA of the CDR3 is TGTGCCAGCAATATCAAACAGGGGAGCAATCAGCCCCAGCATTTT.

The chain couples TRBV6-1 to TRBJ2-5; 10 nucleotides align to TRBD2. The CDR3 covers 15 residues. V lost 8 bases, J lost 2 bases, and 8 bases stayed unmatched. Germline CDR1 reads MNHNS; CDR2 reads SASEGT. DNA for the CDR3: TGTGCCAGCGGGAGAGGAGCGGGAGGGCAAGAGACCCAGTACTTC. Translated: CASGRGAGGQETQYF.

This clone is a singleton in its sample. The junction departs from the called germline gene at one end, perhaps through a read error. Distinct nucleotide sequences in the sample also encode this CDR3. The chain has TRBV2 and TRBJ1-2; possible D gene TRBD1, 6 bases. Germline loops: CDR1 SNHLY, CDR2 FYNNEI. This CDR3 has 14 amino acids. The CDR3, as DNA: TGCGCCAGCATTACCCAGGGGCTCGCTGTTGGCTACACCTTC. It is translated as CASITQGLAVGYTF. The whole variable domain, remainder taken from reference TRBV2 and TRBJ1-2, is EPEVTQTPSHQVTQMGQEVILRCVPISNHLYFYWYRQILGQKVEFLVSFYNNEISEKSEIFDDQFSVERPDGSNFTLKIRSTKLEDSAMYFCASITQGLAVGYTFGSGTRLTVV.

V is TRBV5-6 and J is TRBJ2-7; 7 bases map to TRBD2. Germline CDR1 SGHDT, CDR2 YYEEEE. This CDR3 region has 14 residues. The J segment lost 2 bases and the V segment lost 3 bases, leaving 5 bases of the junction unmatched. For the CDR3, the DNA is TGTGCCAGCAGCTGGGACCGGGGGGCCTACGAGCAGTACTTC. As protein: CASSWDRGAYEQYF.

The chain uses TRBV6-1 and TRBJ2-7; 12 positions agree with TRBD2. The V gene's germline CDR1 is MNHNS and CDR2 SASEGT. J gave up 2 bases and V 6 bases, and 5 bases lay outside the gene matches. The CDR3 runs to 15 residues. The CDR3 sequence is CASRATSGSTYEQYF. The CDR3 nucleotides are TGTGCCAGCAGGGCGACTAGCGGGAGCACCTACGAGCAGTACTTC.

This clone occurred a few times. The V and J genes are TRBV6-1 and TRBJ1-4; no definite D call. Germline lookup yields CDR1 MNHNS and CDR2 SASEGT. Between the trimmed V and J ends, which lost 7 bases and 5 bases, there was a span of 14 bases. This CDR3 has 14 amino acids. CDR3 amino acids: CASKVASANEKLFF. DNA of the CDR3: TGTGCCAGCAAGGTAGCCAGCGCGAATGAAAAACTGTTTTTT.

V and J are TRBV5-1 and TRBJ1-1, with a weak D call TRBD1 (5 bases). Germline assignment: CDR1 SGHRS and CDR2 YFSETQ. Trimming removed 4 bases at V and 1 base at J, with 11 bases between. This CDR3 is 14 amino acids long. The CDR3 loop reads CASSNGGENTEAFF. The CDR3 DNA reads TGCGCCAGCAGCAATGGGGGGGAGAACACTGAAGCTTTCTTT.

CDR3 in amino acids: CASSFANTGPEAFF. CDR3 coding DNA: TGTGCCAGCAGTTTTGCTAATACAGGGCCTGAAGCTTTCTTT. The chain combines TRBV6-6 with TRBJ1-1, with a tentative D call TRBD1 (6 bases). From germline, CDR1 is MNHNY and CDR2 SVGAGI (reference sequence). This CDR3 has 14 residues. Trimming cost V 4 bases and J 6 bases, with 15 bases left between them.